These 31 T cell receptor beta chains originate from one sample sequenced in a study of cytomegalovirus exposure and HLA in healthy donors. Some clones are missing from TCRdb's copy, which holds only in-frame ones; the method was immunoSEQ multiplex PCR. Found here are about 360,000 clones, around 86% of them singletons; the top ten hold 0.8% to 0.85%. Input material: PBMCs. The receptor set was obtained from a woman aged 18-29 years in good health and CMV-seronegative.

The chain is built from TRBV28 and TRBJ1-6, with D tentatively TRBD1 (6 bases). The CDR3 covers 15 residues. CDR1 and CDR2 (germline): MDHEN, SYDVKM. Trimming stripped 2 bases from V and 10 bases from J, with 15 bases between. The CDR3 loop is CASSLQGGGRSPLHF. CDR3 coding DNA: TGTGCCAGCAGTTTACAAGGCGGGGGCAGATCACCCCTCCACTTT.

This chain connects TRBV29-1 to TRBJ2-7; the D gene is possibly TRBD2 (6 bases). V lost 6 bases and J 3 bases, leaving 18 bases between the germline ends. From germline, CDR1 is SQVTM and CDR2 ANQGSEA. This CDR3 contains 14 residues. The CDR3 nucleotides read TGCAGCGTATTGGTCGGGGAGGTTCTCTACGAGCAGTACTTC. Encoded protein: CSVLVGEVLYEQYF.

J is TRBJ2-5 and V is TRBV7-9, with TRBD1 matching over 9 bases. The CDR3 runs 16 residues. With 5 bases clipped from V and 5 bases from J, the junction kept 12 bases outside the gene matches. In germline, CDR1 is SEHNR, CDR2 FQNEAQ (reference sequence). CDR3 amino acids: CASSRQTGGAGETQYF. CDR3 sequence (DNA): TGTGCCAGCAGCCGACAGACAGGGGGGGCTGGGGAGACCCAGTACTTC.

The chain's CDR3 is CASSQRTLGADTQYF. CDR3 DNA sequence: TGTGCCAGCAGTCAAAGGACTTTAGGAGCGGATACGCAGTATTTT. This chain uses TRBV6-5 with TRBJ2-3, with D maybe TRBD2 (5 bases). There are 15 residues in the CDR3. CDR1 is MNHEY and CDR2 is SVGAGI in the germline V gene. The V gene lost 5 bases and the J gene lost 6 bases, with 18 bases spanning the gap.

This sequence joins TRBV4-1 and TRBJ2-1; D gene uncertain. V lost 1 base, J lost 5 bases, and 9 bases lay in between. Per germline, CDR1 MGHRA and CDR2 YSYEKL. This CDR3 has 14 residues. DNA of the CDR3: TGCGCCAGCAGCCAAGCACTACTTGACAATGAGCAGTTCTTC. Translating it yields CASSQALLDNEQFF.

The V and J genes are TRBV30 and TRBJ1-4; unclear D gene. This CDR3 has 14 residues. Trimming took off 4 bases at V and 1 base at J, with 10 bases between the two ends. Germline CDR1 GTSNPN, CDR2 SVGIG (reference sequence). The CDR3 DNA reads TGTGCCTGGAATGACGGGTTAACTAATGAAAAACTGTTTTTT. Translating it yields CAWNDGLTNEKLFF.

The chain uses TRBV7-6 and TRBJ2-5; 7 bases map to TRBD1. The J segment lost 8 bases and the V segment lost 5 bases, leaving 14 bases of the junction unmatched. In germline, CDR1 is SGHVS, CDR2 FNYEAQ. CDR3 length equals 15 residues. As DNA, the CDR3 is TGTGCCAGCAGCGTCCAGCCCGGGACAGAAGTTACCCAGTACTTC. Amino acids: CASSVQPGTEVTQYF.

J is TRBJ1-1 and V is TRBV10-3; TRBD1 matches 7 bases. With V trimmed by 2 bases and J by 4 bases, 4 bases remained unmatched. CDR1 and CDR2 from the germline V gene are ENHRY and SYGVKD. The CDR3 is 14 residues long. The CDR3 region has the DNA TGTGCCATCAGTGAGACAGGGGAGGCCACTGAAGCTTTCTTT. This codes for CAISETGEATEAFF.

The rearrangement uses TRBV19 and TRBJ1-2; D may be TRBD1 (5 bases). From germline, CDR1 is LNHDA and CDR2 SQIVND (reference sequence). Between the trimmed V and J ends, which lost 1 base and 5 bases, there was a span of 20 bases. This CDR3 has 17 amino acids. CDR3 amino acids: CASSIVGIFAGTYGYTF. The CDR3 DNA sequence: TGTGCCAGTAGTATAGTTGGAATCTTTGCGGGGACGTATGGCTACACCTTC.

The sample holds one count of this clone. The chain has TRBV6-1 and TRBJ2-7; 10 bases are shared with TRBD2. The V gene end was trimmed by 4 bases and the J gene end by 3 bases; junction bases not matched to a gene: 15. Germline V CDR1 and CDR2: MNHNS, SASEGT. The CDR3 extends over 18 amino acids. The CDR3 sequence: CASSGPGLADYTFYEQYF. In DNA form, the CDR3 reads TGTGCCAGCAGTGGCCCCGGACTAGCGGACTATACCTTCTACGAGCAGTACTTC.

The chain is built from TRBV9 and TRBJ1-2; D is perhaps TRBD1 (6 bases). Germline lookup yields CDR1 SGDLS and CDR2 YYNGEE. Trimming pared 3 bases from V and 0 bases from J, leaving 9 bases between. The CDR3 is 14 residues long. The DNA of the CDR3 is TGTGCCAGCAGCGGACAGGTAGCTAACTATGGCTACACCTTC. Translation gives CASSGQVANYGYTF. The entire variable domain, with the rest obtained from reference TRBV9 and TRBJ1-2, is as follows: DSGVTQTPKHLITATGQRVTLRCSPRSGDLSVYWYQQSLDQGLQFLIQYYNGEERAKGNILERFSAQQFPDLHSELNLSSLELGDSALYFCASSGQVANYGYTFGSGTRLTVV.

The chain couples TRBV27 to TRBJ2-5, with a tentative D call TRBD1 (6 bases). V lost 4 bases and J 1 base, leaving 13 bases between the germline ends. The germline V gene encodes CDR1 MNHEY and CDR2 SMNVEV (reference sequence). The CDR3 loop spans 15 amino acids. CDR3 nucleotides: TGTGCCAGCAGTTCCAACAGGGTAATCCAAGAGACCCAGTACTTC. It yields the protein CASSSNRVIQETQYF.

The gene calls are TRBV6-6 and TRBJ2-1, with 10 bases identical to TRBD2. Per the germline V gene, CDR1 is MNHNY and CDR2 is SVGAGI (reference sequence). V lost 5 bases and J lost 6; bases outside the gene matches: 7. The length of the CDR3 is 15 residues. CDR3 nucleotides: TGTGCCAGCAGTAATAAGCGGGGGGGCATCAATGAGCAGTTCTTC. Translation gives CASSNKRGGINEQFF.

V usage is TRBV5-6 and J usage is TRBJ1-2; 11 positions match TRBD1. Trimming cost V 4 bases and J 0 bases; bases outside gene matches: 5. Germline V gene data show CDR1 as SGHDT and CDR2 as YYEEEE. The CDR3 has 16 amino acids. The CDR3 spells CASSGDRGNSNYGYTF. The CDR3 DNA sequence: TGTGCCAGCAGCGGGGACAGGGGGAACTCTAACTATGGCTACACCTTC.

Here the CDR3 DNA reads TGTGCCAGCAGCTGGGGGCGAAGTGGTGAGCAGTTCTTC. Protein sequence: CASSWGRSGEQFF. The V gene is TRBV27, the J gene TRBJ2-1, with D maybe TRBD1 (6 bases). Germline V gene data show CDR1 as MNHEY and CDR2 as SMNVEV (reference sequence). The CDR3 is 13 amino acids. Trimming shortened V by 6 bases and J by 9 bases, and 15 bases separated the two germline ends.

The V gene is TRBV7-8, the J gene TRBJ1-2; D perhaps matches TRBD1 (5 bases). V shed 5 bases and J shed 5 bases, with 12 bases lying between them. CDR1 SGHVS and CDR2 FQNEAQ come from the germline V gene. The CDR3 runs to 13 residues. The CDR3 region has the DNA TGTGCCAGCAGCGGGAGCGGGGGGTATGGCTACACCTTC. Protein sequence: CASSGSGGYGYTF.

The V and J genes are TRBV7-9 and TRBJ2-3; 11 nucleotides line up with TRBD1. In germline, CDR1 is SEHNR, CDR2 FQNEAQ (reference sequence). The CDR3 is made up of 15 amino acids. V was pared by 5 bases and J by 6 bases, with 7 bases of the junction left unmatched. CDR3 DNA: TGTGCCAGCAGCAGGACAGGGGGCGAAGGGGATACGCAGTATTTT. Translating gives CASSRTGGEGDTQYF.

The rearrangement joins TRBV2 to TRBJ1-2, with a weak D call TRBD1 (6 bases). This CDR3 is 17 amino acids long. V was shortened by 4 bases and J by 1 base, with 19 bases between the two germline ends. The V gene's germline CDR1 is SNHLY and CDR2 FYNNEI. The CDR3, as DNA: TGTGCCAGCAGTGCCTCTCTTAGGGACACTCATAACTATGGCTACACCTTC. Translating gives CASSASLRDTHNYGYTF.

This chain joins TRBV30 and TRBJ1-1; no clear D gene. This CDR3 contains 14 residues. V was clipped by 5 bases and J by 6 bases, with 19 bases between them. The germline CDR1 and CDR2 sequences are GTSNPN and SVGIG (reference sequence). The CDR3 coding sequence is TGTGCCTGGGCCCTCGTTGGTCTCGGGTCTGAAGCTTTCTTT. It codes for CAWALVGLGSEAFF.

CDR3 sequence (DNA): TGCAGCGTTGCAAGCGGACGAGTGGGGGAGCAGTACTTC. Its protein is CSVASGRVGEQYF. The V gene is TRBV29-1, the J gene TRBJ2-7; possibly TRBD2 for D (5 bases). The germline CDR1 and CDR2 sequences are SQVTM and ANQGSEA. Trimming left V 4 bases short and J 7 bases short, with 17 bases between. CDR3 size: 13 residues.

This clone has just a few counts. The J gene is TRBJ1-5, the V gene TRBV27; a possible D gene is TRBD1 (5 bases). The CDR3 spans 13 residues. Germline CDR1 and CDR2: MNHEY and SMNVEV (reference sequence). V was cut by 5 bases and J by 6 bases, with 11 bases left in between. The CDR3: CASSQGSRQPQHF. The DNA for the CDR3 is TGTGCCAGCAGTCAGGGATCGCGTCAGCCCCAGCATTTT.

The CDR3 bases are TGCAGCGTTGGCCCTTCGGTGCAGGCCGAGCAGTACTTC. It translates to CSVGPSVQAEQYF. J is TRBJ2-7 and V is TRBV29-1; D remains ambiguous. This CDR3 has 13 amino acids. V was cut by 4 bases and J by 6 bases, with 16 bases left in between. Germline CDR1 is SQVTM and CDR2 is ANQGSEA.

This chain connects TRBV7-8 to TRBJ2-7; possible D gene TRBD1, 5 bases. Between the trimmed V and J ends, which lost 4 bases and 4 bases, there was a span of 11 bases. Per the germline V gene, CDR1 is SGHVS and CDR2 is FQNEAQ. The CDR3 loop spans 13 amino acids. CDR3 in amino acids: CASSSRGPYEQYF. The CDR3, as DNA: TGTGCCAGCAGCTCAAGGGGCCCTTACGAGCAGTACTTC.

This chain uses TRBV28 with TRBJ1-5; 9 bases align to TRBD1. The CDR3 is 14 residues long. Germline loops: CDR1 MDHEN, CDR2 SYDVKM. V was clipped by 6 bases and J by 7 bases; unmatched bases: 7. The CDR3: CASRGTGKGQPQHF. The DNA of the CDR3 is TGTGCCAGCAGGGGGACAGGGAAGGGGCAGCCCCAGCATTTT.

This rearrangement joins TRBV11-2 to TRBJ2-2, with 8 bases identical to TRBD1. After removal of 3 bases from V and 4 bases from J, the junction contained 7 bases not matched to a gene. The germline V gene has CDR1 SGHAT and CDR2 FQNNGV. The CDR3 has 16 amino acids. The DNA for the CDR3 is TGTGCCAGCAGCTTCCGAGGACAGGGCTTCACCGGGGAGCTGTTTTTT. This codes for CASSFRGQGFTGELFF.

The chain employs TRBV14 and TRBJ2-3; 9 nucleotides match TRBD1. With V trimmed by 4 bases and J by 4 bases, 3 bases remained unmatched. Germline V lookup: CDR1 SGHDN, CDR2 FVKESK. This CDR3 comprises 14 residues. CDR3 sequence (DNA): TGTGCCAGCAGCCTTCGACAGGGGGCAGATACGCAGTATTTT. It encodes CASSLRQGADTQYF.

V is TRBV27 and J is TRBJ1-4; 7 positions agree with TRBD1. Germline CDR1 and CDR2: MNHEY and SMNVEV (reference sequence). V trimming: 2 bases; J trimming: 7 bases; junction bases outside the gene matches: 7. The CDR3 sequence is 15 residues long. CDR3 coding DNA: TGTGCCAGCAGTTTAAAGCACAGGGGATCTGAAAAACTGTTTTTT. Translation: CASSLKHRGSEKLFF.

The V gene is TRBV11-1, the J gene TRBJ2-5; 7 positions agree with TRBD2. The J segment lost 5 bases and the V segment lost 5 bases, leaving 14 bases of the junction unmatched. This CDR3 is built from 16 residues. CDR1 and CDR2 (germline): SGHAT, FQDESV (reference sequence). CDR3 sequence: CASSPFPSGIRETQYF. Written as DNA, the CDR3 is TGTGCCAGCAGCCCTTTCCCCAGCGGGATACGGGAGACCCAGTACTTC.

The V call is TRBV30, the J call TRBJ2-3; 7 nucleotides agree with TRBD2. The germline V gene has CDR1 GTSNPN and CDR2 SVGIG (reference sequence). The CDR3 consists of 13 residues. Germline trimming cut 4 bases from V and 0 bases from J; bases unmatched to any gene: 1. The CDR3 reads CAWNSGSTDTQYF. The CDR3 region has the DNA TGTGCCTGGAATAGCGGGAGCACAGATACGCAGTATTTT. The variable domain in full, completed from reference TRBV30 and TRBJ2-3, reads SQTIHQWPATLVQPVGSPLSLECTVEGTSNPNLYWYRQAAGRGLQLLFYSVGIGQISSEVPQNLSASRPQDRQFILSSKKLLLSDSGFYLCAWNSGSTDTQYFGPGTRLTVL.

The chain recombines TRBV6-5 with TRBJ1-2; TRBD1 agrees at 8 bases. V lost 4 bases and J lost 2; bases outside the gene matches: 0. The CDR3 runs to 13 residues. The germline V gene has CDR1 MNHEY and CDR2 SVGAGI. The CDR3 coding sequence is TGTGCCAGCAGTTGGGACAGGAACTATGGCTACACCTTC. Protein sequence: CASSWDRNYGYTF.

J is TRBJ1-1 and V is TRBV30; a possible D gene is TRBD1 (6 bases). CDR3 length: 12 residues. Trimming left V 5 bases short and J 5 bases short, with 12 bases between. CDR1 GTSNPN and CDR2 SVGIG come from the germline V gene (reference sequence). CDR3 in DNA: TGTGCCTGGGGTACGACAGGAACTGAAGCTTTCTTT. Translated: CAWGTTGTEAFF. Together with reference TRBV30 and TRBJ1-1, the CDR3 gives the full variable domain: SQTIHQWPATLVQPVGSPLSLECTVEGTSNPNLYWYRQAAGRGLQLLFYSVGIGQISSEVPQNLSASRPQDRQFILSSKKLLLSDSGFYLCAWGTTGTEAFFGQGTRLTVV.